The clone carrying this TCR delta chain was observed at least ten times. This record comes from a study of DNA immune sequencing with unique molecular identifiers. This CDR3 has 20 amino acids. All 8 TRDV and 4 TRDJ genes were targeted in 32-plex amplification of genomic DNA. A 12-nucleotide UMI was added during three to four barcoding PCR cycles before adapter PCR. TCRdb re-processed the multiplex PCR reads via CATT. This sample has more than 2,000 delta-chain clones; 8.4% occur once, and the top ten carry 45% to 60%. No V gene call is available, although the J gene is TRDJ1; the table's D call of TRDD3 was not tested on the DNA. This receptor was obtained from a human donor in good health. The specimen was gamma-delta T cells enriched from blood buffy coat, or unenriched PBMCs (not recorded which). The CDR3 region is CAYSSYGAGGNWGIPDKLIF. The CDR3 DNA reads as TGTGCTTATAGCAGCTACGGGGCGGGGGGGAACTGGGGGATCCCCGATAAACTCATCTTT.